The text below deals with one T cell receptor beta chain. The germline gives CDR1 PRHDT, CDR2 FYEKMQ (reference sequence). V lost 5 bases and J 7 bases, leaving 15 bases between the germline ends. This CDR3 comprises 14 residues. The protocol was immunoSEQ multiplex PCR, while the TCRdb copy is restricted to in-frame clones and leaves out a portion. The table shows 150,000 to 200,000 clones, with 75% to 90% occurring only once. The sample comes from a study of blood T cell repertoires in COVID-19. This TCR was sampled from a human donor with acute or convalescent COVID-19. The donor label of this sample is uncertain. Sequenced sample: peripheral blood. The chain links TRBV13 to TRBJ2-1, with D uncertain. In DNA form, the CDR3 reads TGTGCCAGCAGCCGCCTGGCAGGAAGGAATGAGCAGTTCTTC. Its protein product is CASSRLAGRNEQFF.